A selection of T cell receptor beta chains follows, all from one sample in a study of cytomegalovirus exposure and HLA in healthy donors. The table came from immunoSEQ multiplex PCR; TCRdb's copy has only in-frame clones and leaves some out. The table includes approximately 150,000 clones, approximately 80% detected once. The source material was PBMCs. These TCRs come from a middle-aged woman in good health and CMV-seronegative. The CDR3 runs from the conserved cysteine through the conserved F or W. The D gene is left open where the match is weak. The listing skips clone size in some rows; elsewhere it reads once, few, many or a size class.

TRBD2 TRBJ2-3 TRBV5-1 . CASSLEASGAVTTQYF TGCGCCAGCAGCTTGGAGGCTAGCGGGGCTGTTACTACGCAGTATTTT
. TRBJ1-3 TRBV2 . CASKPGWDTIYF TGTGCCAGCAAGCCAGGGTGGGACACCATATATTTT
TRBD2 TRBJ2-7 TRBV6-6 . CASRAGTSGSYEQYF TGTGCCAGCAGGGCCGGGACTAGCGGGAGTTACGAGCAGTACTTC
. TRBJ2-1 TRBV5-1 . CASKADIYNEQFF TGCGCCAGCAAGGCGGACATATACAATGAGCAGTTCTTC
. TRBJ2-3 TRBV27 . CASSLSRPDTQYF TGTGCCAGCAGTTTATCGAGGCCAGATACGCAGTATTTT
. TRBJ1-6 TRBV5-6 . CASSLGRTNDNSPLHF TGTGCCAGCAGCTTGGGCCGGACAAACGATAATTCACCCCTCCACTTT
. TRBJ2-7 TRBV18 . CASSPGAGEQYF TGTGCCAGCTCACCAGGGGCCGGCGAGCAGTACTTC
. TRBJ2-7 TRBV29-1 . CSVEENGVDNEQYF TGCAGCGTTGAAGAAAACGGGGTTGACAACGAGCAGTACTTC
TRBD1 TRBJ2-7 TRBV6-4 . CAEKDRDGYEQYF TGTGCCGAAAAGGACAGGGACGGCTACGAGCAGTACTTC
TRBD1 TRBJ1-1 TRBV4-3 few CASSPRGPGQGFTEAFF TGCGCCAGCAGCCCCCGAGGGCCCGGACAGGGGTTCACTGAAGCTTTCTTT
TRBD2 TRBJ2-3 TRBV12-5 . CASGLAPTSGSGDTQYF TGTGCTAGTGGTTTGGCACCGACTAGCGGGAGCGGCGATACGCAGTATTTT
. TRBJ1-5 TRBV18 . CASSPSALSNQPQHF TGTGCCAGCTCACCCTCTGCCCTAAGCAATCAGCCCCAGCATTTT
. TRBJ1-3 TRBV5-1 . CASSLETSGNTIYF TGCGCCAGCAGCTTGGAGACTTCTGGAAACACCATATATTTT
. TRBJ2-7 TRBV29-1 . CSVEDEGSYEQYF TGCAGCGTTGAAGATGAGGGCTCCTACGAGCAGTACTTC
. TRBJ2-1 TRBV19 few CASSIVAGPTDYNEQFF TGTGCCAGTAGTATAGTTGCTGGCCCGACAGATTACAATGAGCAGTTCTTC
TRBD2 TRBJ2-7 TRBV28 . CASTRTSGSWYEQYF TGTGCCAGCACCAGGACTAGCGGGAGTTGGTACGAGCAGTACTTC
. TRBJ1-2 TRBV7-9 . CASSRGYGYTF TGTGCCAGCAGCCGAGGCTATGGCTACACCTTC
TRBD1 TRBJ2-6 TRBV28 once CASARGQGASGANVLTF TGTGCCAGCGCCCGGGGACAGGGGGCTTCGGGGGCCAACGTCCTGACTTTC
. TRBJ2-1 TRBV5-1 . CASSLGVNNEQFF TGCGCCAGCAGCTTGGGCGTAAACAATGAGCAGTTCTTC
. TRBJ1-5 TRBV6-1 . CATAQPPQPQHF TGTGCCACCGCACAGCCTCCTCAGCCCCAGCATTTT
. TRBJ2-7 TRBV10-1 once CASRGDTKGNEQYF TGCGCCAGCAGAGGGGACACAAAAGGTAACGAGCAGTACTTC
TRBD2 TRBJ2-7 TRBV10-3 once CATLGGNSYGQYF TGTGCCACCTTGGGAGGGAACTCCTACGGGCAGTACTTC
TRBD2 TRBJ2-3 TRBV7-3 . CASSLVAGGPGDTQYF TGTGCCAGCAGCTTGGTAGCGGGAGGGCCTGGAGATACGCAGTATTTT
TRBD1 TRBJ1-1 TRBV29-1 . CSVAGGGTEAFF TGCAGCGTAGCAGGGGGCGGCACTGAAGCTTTCTTT
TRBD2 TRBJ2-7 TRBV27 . CASGPGTSGTYEQYF TGTGCCAGCGGCCCCGGGACTAGCGGGACCTACGAGCAGTACTTC
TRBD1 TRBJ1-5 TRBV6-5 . CASSLRQGLDQPQHF TGTGCCAGCAGTCTCAGACAGGGCTTGGATCAGCCCCAGCATTTT
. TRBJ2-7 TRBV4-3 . CASSQARDSEYEQYF TGCGCCAGCAGCCAGGCGCGGGACAGTGAGTACGAGCAGTACTTC
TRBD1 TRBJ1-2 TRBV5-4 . CASSSIRDRESYGYTF TGTGCCAGCAGCTCCATCCGGGACAGGGAATCCTATGGCTACACCTTC
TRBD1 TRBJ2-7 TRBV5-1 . CASSPETGVYEQYF TGCGCCAGCAGTCCTGAGACAGGGGTCTACGAGCAGTACTTC
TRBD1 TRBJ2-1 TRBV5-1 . CASRIDRAYYNEQFF TGCGCCAGCAGAATAGACAGGGCCTATTACAATGAGCAGTTCTTC
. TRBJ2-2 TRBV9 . CASSVMLRDTGELFF TGTGCCAGCAGCGTAATGCTGCGTGACACCGGGGAGCTGTTTTTT
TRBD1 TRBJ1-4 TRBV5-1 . CASSSQRKTGQGSEKLFF TGCGCCAGCAGCTCCCAACGAAAGACCGGACAGGGGAGTGAAAAACTGTTTTTT
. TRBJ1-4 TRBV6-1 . CASSENTGGEKLFF TGTGCCAGCAGTGAAAACACCGGGGGGGAAAAACTGTTTTTT
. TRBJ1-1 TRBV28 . CVSSTPNRRDTEAFF TGTGTCAGCAGTACACCGAACAGGAGGGACACTGAAGCTTTCTTT
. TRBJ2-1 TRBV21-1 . CASSKLAGGQGEQFF TGTGCCAGCAGCAAACTAGCGGGAGGGCAGGGTGAGCAGTTCTTC
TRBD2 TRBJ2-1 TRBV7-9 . CASSSQGGRGHNEQFF TGTGCCAGCAGCTCCCAGGGCGGGAGGGGCCACAATGAGCAGTTCTTC
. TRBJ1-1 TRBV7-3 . CASSLNLELEAFF TGTGCCAGCAGCTTAAATTTAGAGCTTGAAGCTTTCTTT
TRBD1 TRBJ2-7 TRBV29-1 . CSVEQGYEQYF TGCAGCGTGGAACAGGGGTACGAGCAGTACTTC